The clone carrying this T cell receptor (beta chain) was detected ten times or more. The time point: before trial treatment. Primers used for first-strand cDNA, a TRAV- and TRBV-specific set, covered both alpha and beta chains. The PCR that amplified TCRs ran for around 20 cycles, relying on a constant-region primer and a V-primer adapter. The mRNA which had been isolated was amplified by in vitro transcription. Using its own MiXCR run on the reads, TCRdb lists one record per CDR3 protein. The sample lists tens of thousands of distinct CDR3 sequences; 15% to 20% were seen once. Germline CDR1 reads SQVTM; CDR2 reads ANQGSEA. Trimming pared 2 bases from V and 7 bases from J, leaving 20 bases between. The CDR3 contains 15 residues. The sample belongs to a study of low-dose radiotherapy and immunotherapy resistance in tumors.

This sequence was found in a male donor with prostate cancer. The V and J genes are TRBV29-1 and TRBJ1-2; D not resolved. The sequencing here drew on PBMCs, taken before treatment. The CDR3 region is CSVESGGLFGAGYTF. The CDR3 bases are TGCAGCGTTGAAAGCGGCGGCCTATTTGGAGCTGGCTACACCTTC. Using reference TRBV29-1 and TRBJ1-2 for the parts outside the CDR3, the full variable domain is SAVISQKPSRDICQRGTSLTIQCQVDSQVTMMFWYRQQPGQSLTLIATANQGSEATYESGFVIDKFPISRPNLTFSTLTVSNMSPEDSSIYLCSVESGGLFGAGYTFGSGTRLTVV.